Below, one T cell receptor (beta chain) is given with its context. Losses at the gene ends were 4 bases for V and 9 bases for J; bases not matched to a gene: 6. The CDR3 is 13 amino acids. Germline-derived CDR1 and CDR2 are SGHAT and FQDESV (reference sequence). Data came from immunoSEQ multiplex PCR; TCRdb stores just in-frame clones and leaves some out. The table includes roughly 320,000 clones, 86% detected once. The treatment here: around 19 received Ad26.COV2.S at low or high dose, single or two shots; 5 received placebo; per-sample allocation not given. Specimens were obtained on day 63 following the first vaccine or placebo injection. This entry comes from a study of Ad26.COV2.S vaccination and SARS-CoV-2 variants.

Sequencing was performed on peripheral blood, taken in a trial of Ad26.COV2.S vaccine versus placebo. This chain links TRBV11-1 with TRBJ2-1; TRBD1 matches 7 bases. The receptor was isolated from a person between 18 and 60 years old who received the Ad26.COV2.S COVID-19 vaccine or a placebo. The CDR3 loop reads CASSYTTGIEQFF. CDR3 in DNA: TGTGCCAGCAGCTATACGACAGGGATTGAGCAGTTCTTC.